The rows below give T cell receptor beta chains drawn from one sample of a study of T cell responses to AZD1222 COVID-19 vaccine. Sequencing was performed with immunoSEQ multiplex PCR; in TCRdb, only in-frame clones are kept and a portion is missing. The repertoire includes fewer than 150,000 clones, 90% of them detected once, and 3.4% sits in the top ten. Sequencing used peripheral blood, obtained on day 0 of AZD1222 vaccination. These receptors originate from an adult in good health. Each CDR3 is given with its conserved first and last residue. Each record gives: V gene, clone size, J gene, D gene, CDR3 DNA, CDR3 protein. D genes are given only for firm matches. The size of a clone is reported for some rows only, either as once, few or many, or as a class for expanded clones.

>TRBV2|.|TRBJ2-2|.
TGTGCCAGCAGTGGCGGGACTGAGAACACCGGGGAGCTGTTTTTT
CASSGGTENTGELFF
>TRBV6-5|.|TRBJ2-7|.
TGTGCCCGGCAGGGGATTGGGACCTACGAGCAGTACTTC
CARQGIGTYEQYF
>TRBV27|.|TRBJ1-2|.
TGTGCCAGCAGTTTATCTCCGGGCCATGGCTACACCTTC
CASSLSPGHGYTF
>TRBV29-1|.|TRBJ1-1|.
TGCAGCGTGAACAGGGACACTGAAGCTTTCTTT
CSVNRDTEAFF
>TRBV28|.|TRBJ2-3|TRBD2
TGTGCCAGCAGAACCCTATTCCCACCGAAGCGGGAGCTTCGCACAGATACGCAGTATTTT
CASRTLFPPKRELRTDTQYF
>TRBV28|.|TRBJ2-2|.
TGTGCCAGCAGTCTTCCCGGCCTCGGAATCACCGGGGAGCTGTTTTTT
CASSLPGLGITGELFF
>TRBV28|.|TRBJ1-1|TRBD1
TGTGCCAGCAGTTTTTCGGCAGGGGGGCTGAACACTGAAGCTTTCTTT
CASSFSAGGLNTEAFF
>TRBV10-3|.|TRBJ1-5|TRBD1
TGTGCCATCAGTGAGTCCGGACAGGGGAGGAATGAGCCCCAGCATTTT
CAISESGQGRNEPQHF
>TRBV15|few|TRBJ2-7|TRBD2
TGTGCCACCAGCAATTCCCAAAGCGGGAAGACCTACGAGCAGTACTTC
CATSNSQSGKTYEQYF
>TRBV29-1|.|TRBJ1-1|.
TGCAGCGTTGCATTATTAATGAACACTGAAGCTTTCTTT
CSVALLMNTEAFF
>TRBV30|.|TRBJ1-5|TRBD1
TGTGCCTGGAGTGAAAGGGGAGGACAGGGGGTTCAGCCCCAGCATTTT
CAWSERGGQGVQPQHF
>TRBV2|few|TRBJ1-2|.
TGTGCCAGCACGGAACATGGCTACACCTTC
CASTEHGYTF
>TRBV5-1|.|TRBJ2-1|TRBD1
TGCGCCAGCAGCCCGGGACAGGGTTGGAATGAGCAGTTCTTC
CASSPGQGWNEQFF
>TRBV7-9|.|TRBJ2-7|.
TGTGCCAGCAGCTGGGGAAGACCGAGCTCCTACGAGCAGTACTTC
CASSWGRPSSYEQYF
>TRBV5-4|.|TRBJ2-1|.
TGTGCCAGCAGCTGGTTGGCGAATGAGCAGTTCTTC
CASSWLANEQFF
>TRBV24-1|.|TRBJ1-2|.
TGTGCCACCAGTGATAGCGCTCGTACGGGACCGGCGGGCTACACCTTC
CATSDSARTGPAGYTF
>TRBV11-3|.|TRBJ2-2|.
TGTGCCAGCAGCTTAGTAGCAGGGGTGGTCCCCGGGGAGCTGTTTTTT
CASSLVAGVVPGELFF
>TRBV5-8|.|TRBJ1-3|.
TGTGCCAGCAGCTTGGCACCAGGAGGCTTCTCTGGAAACACCATATATTTT
CASSLAPGGFSGNTIYF
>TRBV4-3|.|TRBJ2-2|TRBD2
TGCGCCAGCAGCCAAGGACTAGCGGGAGTTCGGACCGGGGAGCTGTTTTTT
CASSQGLAGVRTGELFF
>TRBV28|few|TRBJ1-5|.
TGTGCCACCGTGTATGGCAATCAGCCCCAGCATTTT
CATVYGNQPQHF
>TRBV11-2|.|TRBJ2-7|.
TGTGCCAGCAGCTTATCCGGGACGGGACCCTACGAGCAGTACTTC
CASSLSGTGPYEQYF
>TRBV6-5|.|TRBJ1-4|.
TGTGCCAGCAGTTACTCTGGGGTCAGTGAAAAACTGTTTTTT
CASSYSGVSEKLFF
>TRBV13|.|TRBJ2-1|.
TGTGCCAGCAGCTTTAGGACCATCTCCTACAATGAGCAGTTCTTC
CASSFRTISYNEQFF
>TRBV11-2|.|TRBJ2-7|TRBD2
TGTGCCAGCAGCTGGGGGGGGAGCGGGTACGAGCAGTACTTC
CASSWGGSGYEQYF